These T cell receptor beta chains were read from a single sample in a study of CD8 T cells in ankylosing spondylitis. TCRdb re-called the 5' RACE reads through MiXCR, storing one row per CDR3 protein. This table has 200,000 to 250,000 distinct CDR3 sequences, over 9.5% appearing once. Sequenced sample: blood, either unsorted or a sorted T cell fraction (not recorded which). Receptors originate from a male donor with ankylosing spondylitis or in good health (not recorded which). Both conserved end residues are part of each CDR3. The D gene is left open where the match is weak. Some rows have no size entry. The others give once, few or many, or a class for an expanded clone.

cdr3_nt cdr3_aa clone_size j_call d_call v_call
TGCGCCAGCAGCGCACCTCAGGATTTAACGGACACCGGGGAGCTGTTTTTT CASSAPQDLTDTGELFF many TRBJ2-2 . TRBV5-1
TGTGCCAGCAGTTTAGTGGCGGCGACCTCCTACGAGCAGTACTTC CASSLVAATSYEQYF . TRBJ2-7 . TRBV12-3/TRBV12-4
TGTGCCAGCAGCTCCCCCTCTGAGGGCCAGTACTTC CASSSPSEGQYF . TRBJ2-5 . TRBV7-2
TGTGCCAGCAGCTTATCGGGCGGGGCCCCTAGCACAGATACGCAGTATTTT CASSLSGGAPSTDTQYF . TRBJ2-3 . TRBV7-3
TGTGCCAGCAGCACTAGGGTTACCTACGAGCAGTACTTC CASSTRVTYEQYF many TRBJ2-7 . TRBV7-8
TGTGCCAGCAGTTTAGGACACAACAGCGACATTCAGTACTTC CASSLGHNSDIQYF many TRBJ2-4 . TRBV12-3/TRBV12-4
TGTGCCTGGAGTCCGGGGGCTTACTATGGCTACACCTTC CAWSPGAYYGYTF . TRBJ1-2 . TRBV30
TGTGCCAGCAGCCCTAGGCCCCCACAGGGGGTTAGCGGGGAGCTGTTTTTT CASSPRPPQGVSGELFF many TRBJ2-2 TRBD1 TRBV6-1
TGCGCCAGCAGCTTGGCGCGGGACGAGTTGAACACTGAAGCTTTCTTT CASSLARDELNTEAFF many TRBJ1-1 . TRBV5-1
TGTGCCACCAGTTCGGCCACAGATACGCAGTATTTT CATSSATDTQYF many TRBJ2-3 . TRBV24-1
TGTGCCACCAGTGATTTGAAGGGGGCGTGGACCGGGGAGCTGTTTTTT CATSDLKGAWTGELFF . TRBJ2-2 TRBD1 TRBV24-1
TGTGCCAGCAGTTCCGGACTACCCGAGGGGCAGTTCTTC CASSSGLPEGQFF many TRBJ2-1 . TRBV3-1
TGTGCCAGCAGCGGGGACAGAGACACCGGGGAGCTGTTTTTT CASSGDRDTGELFF . TRBJ2-2 TRBD1 TRBV11-1
TGTGCCAGCAGCCAGGGACAGGGGAAACTGTTTTTT CASSQGQGKLFF few TRBJ1-4 TRBD1 TRBV3-1
TGTGCCACCTCAATAGCGGGGGGGACAGATACGCAGTATTTT CATSIAGGTDTQYF many TRBJ2-3 TRBD2 TRBV24-1
TGTGCCAGCAGCCTATCGACTAGCGGGGTGCCCGGAGATACGCAGTATTTT CASSLSTSGVPGDTQYF few TRBJ2-3 TRBD2 TRBV7-2
TGTGCCAGCAGCGTTTGGACAGGGGGCAACTATGGCTACACCTTC CASSVWTGGNYGYTF many TRBJ1-2 TRBD1 TRBV5-6
TGTGCCAGCAGCCGACAGGGGTTAACAGGAAACACCATATATTTT CASSRQGLTGNTIYF many TRBJ1-3 TRBD1 TRBV7-2
TGTGCCAGCTCACCACAGGGGGCGGATTCACCCCTCCACTTT CASSPQGADSPLHF few TRBJ1-6 TRBD1 TRBV18
TGCGCCAGCAGCATCGAGAGGGGGGGGAATGAAAAACTGTTTTTT CASSIERGGNEKLFF . TRBJ1-4 . TRBV5-1
TGCAGTGCTAACTCAGGGGGCACCGGGGAGCTGTTTTTT CSANSGGTGELFF many TRBJ2-2 TRBD1 TRBV20-1
TGTGCCAGCAGTCTCGGCCACTCTGGGGCCAACGTCCTGACTTTC CASSLGHSGANVLTF many TRBJ2-6 . TRBV7-9
TGCGCCAGCAGCTTGGAGGGCAGTGGAATCACCATATATTTT CASSLEGSGITIYF . TRBJ1-3 . TRBV5-1
TGTGCCAGCAGCTTAGGTAGCGGGGGAGTGTACCAAGAGACCCAGTACTTC CASSLGSGGVYQETQYF few TRBJ2-5 TRBD2 TRBV7-8
TGTGCCAGCGTTTGGAGGGGGGAGCTGTTTTTT CASVWRGELFF . TRBJ2-2 . TRBV12-3/TRBV12-4
TGTGCCAGCAGCCTTCCCAGGAGGAGCACTGAAGCTTTCTTT CASSLPRRSTEAFF . TRBJ1-1 . TRBV12-3/TRBV12-4
TGCAGTGCTAGAGACCCCGGTAGGGGAAAACAAGAGACCCAGTACTTC CSARDPGRGKQETQYF few TRBJ2-5 . TRBV20-1
TGTGCCAGCAGTTTAGCGCGGAGCGGGGGGTCCGGGGAGCTGTTTTTT CASSLARSGGSGELFF many TRBJ2-2 TRBD2 TRBV12-3/TRBV12-4
TGTGCCAGCAGGAAAACAACAGGAGAACAAGAGACCCAGTACTTC CASRKTTGEQETQYF many TRBJ2-5 . TRBV5-5
TGCGCCAGCAGCGGGACAGCCCCCTTTCAAGAGACCCAGTACTTC CASSGTAPFQETQYF many TRBJ2-5 TRBD1 TRBV5-1
TGTGCCAGCAAACGGACAGGGCAAAATAGCAATCAGCCCCAGCATTTT CASKRTGQNSNQPQHF many TRBJ1-5 TRBD1 TRBV12-3/TRBV12-4
TGCAGTGCGGATGACGGGAGAATTTATGGCTACACCTTC CSADDGRIYGYTF many TRBJ1-2 . TRBV20-1
TGTGCCAGCAGTACCGGGACACAGAGAGGGCCCCAGCATTTT CASSTGTQRGPQHF many TRBJ1-5 . TRBV12-3/TRBV12-4
TGTGCCAGCAGACCGATCGCCACAGATACGCAGTATTTT CASRPIATDTQYF many TRBJ2-3 . TRBV27
TGTGCCAGCAGTTTAAACCCGAACACTGAAGCTTTCTTT CASSLNPNTEAFF . TRBJ1-1 . TRBV12-3/TRBV12-4
TGTGCCACGGAGGGACAGAACACAGATACGCAGTATTTT CATEGQNTDTQYF many TRBJ2-3 . TRBV24-1
TGCAGTGCTAGAGATTGGGGGGGGTATCAGCCCCAGCATTTT CSARDWGGYQPQHF many TRBJ1-5 . TRBV20-1
TGTGCCAGCAGCTTAGTTGGCGGGGGGGTAAATGAGCAGTTCTTC CASSLVGGGVNEQFF many TRBJ2-1 TRBD2 TRBV7-8
TGCGCCAGCAGTCAGTCCTTACAAGAGACCCAGTACTTC CASSQSLQETQYF many TRBJ2-5 . TRBV5-1
TGTGCCAGCAGCCGACAGGGGCAATACGAGCAGTACTTC CASSRQGQYEQYF few TRBJ2-7 TRBD1 TRBV7-8
TGTGCCAGCAGCTTAATGGCACAGAACACCGGGGAGCTGTTTTTT CASSLMAQNTGELFF many TRBJ2-2 . TRBV7-3
TGTGCCAGCAGCCAGGATTTACGCGAGCAGTACTTC CASSQDLREQYF many TRBJ2-7 . TRBV3-1
TGTGCCAGCAGCCAGCCTATCAGGGCAGCTTTCTTT CASSQPIRAAFF few TRBJ1-1 . TRBV7-2
TGTGCCAGCACCCCCGACAGGGGGAATTCACCCCTCCACTTT CASTPDRGNSPLHF few TRBJ1-6 TRBD1 TRBV12-3/TRBV12-4
TGTGCCAGCAGCATCGGGGGGCCTCCGAACACCGGGGAGCTGTTTTTT CASSIGGPPNTGELFF many TRBJ2-2 . TRBV7-3
TGTGCCAGCAGTTTAGGTCAGCTCCCCTACAATGAGCAGTTCTTC CASSLGQLPYNEQFF many TRBJ2-1 . TRBV12-3/TRBV12-4